This entry lists 22 T cell receptor beta chains sequenced from one sample in a study of T cell responses to AZD1222 COVID-19 vaccine. Using immunoSEQ multiplex PCR, the repertoire was profiled, and TCRdb retains in-frame clones only, with some absent. The sample shows under 150,000 clones, 80% to 90% of them seen only once. This material consisted of peripheral blood, taken on day 0 of AZD1222 vaccination. All receptors derive from an adult in good health.

V and J are TRBV5-1 and TRBJ1-6, with D possibly TRBD1 on 6 matching bases. The ends were cut back, 8 bases at V and 5 bases at J, with 14 bases in the middle. The CDR3 is made up of 14 amino acids. Germline loops: CDR1 SGHRS, CDR2 YFSETQ. The CDR3 nucleotides are TGCGCCAGTAGCGGGGGCAATAATAATTCACCCCTCCACTTT. It is translated as CASSGGNNNSPLHF.

The chain carries TRBV6-5 and TRBJ2-3; weak D call: TRBD2 (6 bases). Trimming removed 10 bases from V and 1 base from J, with 15 bases in between. Germline V lookup: CDR1 MNHEY, CDR2 SVGAGI. The CDR3 spans 14 residues. CDR3 in DNA: TGTGCCATCCTCGGGGGAGTTGGCACAGATACGCAGTATTTT. This gives the protein CAILGGVGTDTQYF.

The chain recombines TRBV19 with TRBJ1-5; D is unresolved. V lost 5 bases to trimming and J lost 6 bases, with 11 bases between them. This CDR3 contains 13 residues. CDR1 and CDR2 (germline): LNHDA, SQIVND (reference sequence). This CDR3 is CASSVEGLQPQHF. The CDR3 region has the DNA TGTGCCAGTAGTGTCGAGGGCCTTCAGCCCCAGCATTTT.

The genes are TRBV6-2 or TRBV6-3 and TRBJ2-7, with 16 bases identical to TRBD2. Germline V gene lookup returns CDR1 MNHEY and CDR2 SVGEGT. With V trimmed by 5 bases and J by 2 bases, 9 bases remained unmatched. CDR3 length equals 18 residues. The CDR3 DNA reads as TGTGCCAGCAGTAACCTGGGACTAGCGGGAGGGCTGACCTACGAGCAGTACTTC. Its protein product is CASSNLGLAGGLTYEQYF.

The V and J genes are TRBV2 and TRBJ1-6; D not certain. This CDR3 spans 15 amino acids. Germline V CDR1 and CDR2: SNHLY, FYNNEI. Trimming pared 7 bases from V and 1 base from J, leaving 11 bases between. This CDR3 reads CASTEWVSYNSPLHF. The CDR3 DNA is TGTGCCAGCACCGAGTGGGTGTCCTATAATTCACCCCTCCACTTT.

This clone was observed once. The chain joins TRBV27 to TRBJ2-1, with a weak D call TRBD1 (7 bases). Germline V gives CDR1 MNHEY, CDR2 SMNVEV (reference sequence). This CDR3 region has 14 residues. The germline V and J ends were trimmed by 3 bases and 4 bases, with 10 bases remaining between them. Here the CDR3 DNA reads TGTGCCAGCAGTTTGGAGGGGGCTTACAATGAGCAGTTCTTC. This translates into CASSLEGAYNEQFF.

V is TRBV5-6 and J is TRBJ2-1; D remains ambiguous. V lost 4 bases to trimming and J lost 6 bases, with 11 bases between them. The CDR3 runs to 13 residues. The germline gives CDR1 SGHDT, CDR2 YYEEEE. The CDR3, as DNA: TGTGCCAGCAGCGAAGGACCGATCAATGAGCAGTTCTTC. Translated, it gives CASSEGPINEQFF.

This chain uses TRBV5-8 with TRBJ2-7; D is ambiguous. This CDR3 region has 15 residues. The germline CDR1 and CDR2 sequences are SGHTS and YDEGEE. The V gene lost 2 bases and the J gene lost 0 bases, with 12 bases spanning the gap. CDR3 DNA sequence: TGTGCCAGCAGCTTCGGGTTCCGGAGCTCCTACGAGCAGTACTTC. Protein: CASSFGFRSSYEQYF.

The V gene is TRBV30, the J gene TRBJ2-7, with 9 bases fitting TRBD1. V lost 4 bases to trimming and J lost 1 base; unmatched junction nucleotides: 8. Germline values: CDR1 GTSNPN, CDR2 SVGIG (reference sequence). CDR3 length: 15 amino acids. This CDR3 is CAWTVQQGASYEQYF. CDR3 nucleotides: TGTGCCTGGACAGTACAACAGGGGGCTTCCTACGAGCAGTACTTC. Full variable domain (remainder filled in from reference TRBV30 and TRBJ2-7): SQTIHQWPATLVQPVGSPLSLECTVEGTSNPNLYWYRQAAGRGLQLLFYSVGIGQISSEVPQNLSASRPQDRQFILSSKKLLLSDSGFYLCAWTVQQGASYEQYFGPGTRLTVT.

In its sample, this clone was seen a few times. The chain recombines TRBV30 with TRBJ2-7; 7 bases align to TRBD1. The germline CDR1 and CDR2 sequences are GTSNPN and SVGIG (reference sequence). Trimming removed 2 bases from V and 2 bases from J; junction bases left unmatched: 6. The CDR3 is made up of 14 amino acids. CDR3 loop: CAWSPGTATYEQYF. As DNA, the CDR3 is TGTGCCTGGAGTCCTGGGACAGCGACCTACGAGCAGTACTTC.

This chain connects TRBV3-1 (or the pseudogene TRBV3-2) to TRBJ1-2; 7 bases align to TRBD1. V lost 2 bases, J lost 2 bases, and 2 bases stayed unmatched. Germline CDR1 and CDR2: LGHDT and YNNKEL (reference sequence). CDR3 length: 14 amino acids. The CDR3 bases are TGTGCCAGCAGCCAAACGACAGGGAACTATGGCTACACCTTC. Protein product: CASSQTTGNYGYTF.

The chain has TRBV6-2 or TRBV6-3 and TRBJ1-1; no clear D. The length of the CDR3 is 12 residues. Trimming removed 1 base at V and 8 bases at J, with 8 bases between. CDR1 is MNHEY, CDR2 SVGEGT, per germline. This CDR3 reads CASSYWGEEAFF. CDR3 coding DNA: TGTGCCAGCAGTTACTGGGGAGAGGAAGCTTTCTTT.

V is TRBV7-2 and J is TRBJ2-1; possibly TRBD2 for D (6 bases). Germline values: CDR1 SGHTA, CDR2 FQGNSA. There are 15 residues in the CDR3. The V end was cut by 5 bases, the J end by 0 bases, with 11 bases between. The CDR3 reads CASSQGGNSYNEQFF. DNA for the CDR3: TGTGCCAGCAGCCAAGGCGGGAACTCCTACAATGAGCAGTTCTTC.

This clone showed up just once. The chain carries TRBV9 and TRBJ2-3; TRBD2 is a possible D gene (5 bases). The CDR3 totals 13 residues. Germline CDR1 and CDR2: SGDLS and YYNGEE. Trimming removed 3 bases from V and 1 base from J, with 6 bases in between. The CDR3 sequence: CASSAGGTDTQYF. CDR3 coding DNA: TGTGCCAGCAGCGCCGGGGGCACAGATACGCAGTATTTT.

This sequence joins TRBV9 and TRBJ2-7; TRBD1 is a possible D gene (5 bases). The ends were cut back, 4 bases at V and 1 base at J, with 15 bases in the middle. The CDR3 length is 15 residues. CDR1 and CDR2 from the germline V gene are SGDLS and YYNGEE. As DNA, the CDR3 is TGTGCCAGCAGCCCAGACGACAGTGTTTCCTACGAGCAGTACTTC. Residues: CASSPDDSVSYEQYF.

The rearrangement joins TRBV6-6 to TRBJ1-1; D ambiguous. Germline V lookup: CDR1 MNHNY, CDR2 SVGAGI (reference sequence). Trimming stripped 0 bases from V and 1 base from J, with 9 bases between. The CDR3 has 15 amino acids. Written as DNA, the CDR3 is TGTGCCAGCAGTTACTCGAGTCTTGGGAACACTGAAGCTTTCTTT. Its translation: CASSYSSLGNTEAFF.

The rearrangement uses TRBV11-3 and TRBJ1-1, with TRBD1 identical over 7 bases. The CDR3 runs 16 residues. The J segment lost 10 bases and the V segment lost 5 bases, leaving 19 bases of the junction unmatched. Germline values: CDR1 SGHNT, CDR2 YENEEA. CDR3 in amino acids: CASSGSPLGGGAGAFF. For the CDR3, the DNA is TGTGCCAGCAGCGGGAGCCCTCTGGGAGGGGGCGCGGGAGCTTTCTTT.

V gene TRBV4-2 combines with J gene TRBJ1-2; 10 bases line up with TRBD1. Germline V gene lookup returns CDR1 LGHNA and CDR2 YNFKEQ. V trimming: 3 bases; J trimming: 3 bases; junction bases outside the gene matches: 4. The CDR3 runs to 15 residues. The CDR3 bases are TGTGCCAGCAGCCATCGGACAGGGGGGGACTATGGCTACACCTTC. Its translation is CASSHRTGGDYGYTF.

This sequence joins TRBV18 and TRBJ1-2; no clear D. Trimming left V 4 bases short and J 6 bases short, with 12 bases between. The germline V gene has CDR1 KGHSH and CDR2 LQKENI. This CDR3 is built from 13 residues. CDR3 amino acids: CASSLSQVDGYTF. DNA of the CDR3: TGTGCCAGCTCACTATCGCAAGTAGATGGCTACACCTTC.

As concerns this clone: At the DNA level, this CDR3 is encoded by other sequences in the same sample as well. This chain links TRBV29-1 with TRBJ1-5; 9 nucleotides match TRBD1. Germline values: CDR1 SQVTM, CDR2 ANQGSEA. Trimming took 6 bases from V and 4 from J; bases not matched to a gene: 4. CDR3 size: 13 residues. The CDR3, as DNA: TGCAGCGTCGGGACAGGGACTAATCAGCCCCAGCATTTT. It translates to CSVGTGTNQPQHF.

The DNA of the CDR3 is TGTGCCAGCAGCCCGCCGGGACGGGATGAAAAACTGTTTTTT. It encodes CASSPPGRDEKLFF. V usage is TRBV7-2 and J usage is TRBJ1-4; a weak D match, TRBD1 (5 bases). V shed 5 bases and J shed 6 bases, with 13 bases lying between them. Germline assignment: CDR1 SGHTA and CDR2 FQGNSA. This CDR3 spans 14 amino acids.

This chain joins TRBV7-2 and TRBJ2-1; 11 bases are shared with TRBD2. Germline values: CDR1 SGHTA, CDR2 FQGNSA. The CDR3 extends over 15 amino acids. With 2 bases clipped from V and 7 bases from J, the junction kept 4 bases outside the gene matches. CDR3 residues: CASSLIRTSGNEQFF. For the CDR3, the DNA is TGTGCCAGCAGCTTAATTAGGACTAGCGGGAATGAGCAGTTCTTC.